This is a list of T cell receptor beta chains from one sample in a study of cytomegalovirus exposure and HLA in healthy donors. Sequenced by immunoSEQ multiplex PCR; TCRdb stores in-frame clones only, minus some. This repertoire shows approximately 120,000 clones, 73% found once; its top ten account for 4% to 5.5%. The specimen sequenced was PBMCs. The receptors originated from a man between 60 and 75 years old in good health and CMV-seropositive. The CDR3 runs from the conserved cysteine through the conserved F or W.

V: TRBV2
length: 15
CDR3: CASSTRQGPWQPQHF

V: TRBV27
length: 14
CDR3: CASRPGRSNQPQHF

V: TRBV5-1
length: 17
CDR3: CASSWDPRGANTDTQYF

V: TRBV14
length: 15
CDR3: CASRRTGALNSPLHF

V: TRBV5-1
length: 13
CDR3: CASTGQDFYGYTF

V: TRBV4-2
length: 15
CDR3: CASSPLGGSNQPQHF

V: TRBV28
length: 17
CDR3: CASSHITRSIKPSPLHF

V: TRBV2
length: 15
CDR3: CASRAGDRDNEKLFF

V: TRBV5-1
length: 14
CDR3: CASSSRGQEETQYF

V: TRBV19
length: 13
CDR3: CASKSETTKTQYF

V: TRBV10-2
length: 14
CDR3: CASSPQGGYQPQHF

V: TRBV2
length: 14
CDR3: CACSVGGSIDEQYF

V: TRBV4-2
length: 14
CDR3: CASSQAGGPETQYF

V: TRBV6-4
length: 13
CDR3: CASSVRVAGELFF

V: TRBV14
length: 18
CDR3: CASSPVRGTIYSTDTQYF

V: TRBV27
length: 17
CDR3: CASSNLQGIPGANVLTF

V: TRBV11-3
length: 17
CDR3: CASSSNPTSGRQETQYF

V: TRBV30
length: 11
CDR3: CAWDAGLTQYF

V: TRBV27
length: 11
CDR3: CASSPAYEQYF

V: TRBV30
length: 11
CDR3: CAWGPGSPAFF

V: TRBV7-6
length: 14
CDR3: CASSLARETDTQYF

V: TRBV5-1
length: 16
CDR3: CASSLVSGGTTDTQYF

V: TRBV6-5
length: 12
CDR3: CASSSVGNTIYF

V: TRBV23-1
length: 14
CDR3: CASSQGDREGEQYF

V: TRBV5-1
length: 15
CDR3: CASSPKDSLNTEAFF

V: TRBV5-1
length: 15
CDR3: CASRYAGTSGYEQYF

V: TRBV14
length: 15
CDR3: CASSQALGGTDTQYF

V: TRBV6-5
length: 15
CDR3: CASSYSWQGGYEQYF

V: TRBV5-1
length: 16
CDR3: CASSSYTRDGNQPQHF

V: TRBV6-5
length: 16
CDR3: CASSLLARQSTDTQYF

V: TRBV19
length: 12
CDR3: CATRGANTEAFF

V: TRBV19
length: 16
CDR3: CASSSDGTTHYNEQFF

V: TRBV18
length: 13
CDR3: CASSPARGGTQYF

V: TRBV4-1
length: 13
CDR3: CASSQDAGYEQYF

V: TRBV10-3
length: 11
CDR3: CAIGSGSPLHF

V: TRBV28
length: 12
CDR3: CASSFGLTEQYF

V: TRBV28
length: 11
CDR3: CASSPRVEAFF

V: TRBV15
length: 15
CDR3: CATSRGRGFGTEAFF

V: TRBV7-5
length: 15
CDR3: CVRSRICRGSHEQYF

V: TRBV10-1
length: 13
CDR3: CASSESRVRGYTF

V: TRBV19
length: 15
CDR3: CASSIAGAMNQPQHF

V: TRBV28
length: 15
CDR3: CASTIDAGDSRPQHF

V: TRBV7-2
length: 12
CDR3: CASSFQNTEAFF

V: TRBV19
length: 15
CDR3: CASSKPGQGAGELFF

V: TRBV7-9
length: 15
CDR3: CASSPGTGSGDEQFF

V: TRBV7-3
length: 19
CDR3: CASSLFGPRSDSLTDTQYF

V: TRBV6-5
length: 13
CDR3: CASRTTRSTEAFF

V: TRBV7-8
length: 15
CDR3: CASSGSDRGTDTQYF

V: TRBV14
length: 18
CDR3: CASSPLGRTSGGADTQYF

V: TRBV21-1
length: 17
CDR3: CASSKGLAGGSQGTQYF